This TCR beta chain came from a study of blood T cells in healthy people across ages (dated by TCRdb to the mid-2010s). About the full investigation: In model experiments, template switching captured about one uniquely barcoded TCR beta cDNA molecule for every two T cells. Age-related changes in TCR beta repertoire diversity were measured in the study by deep sequencing normalized with unique cDNA molecular identifiers. Four age groups were formed from the donors: young (average roughly 15 years), middle-aged (just under 40), aged (more than 55) and long-lived (82). To avoid experimental bias, donors of different ages were randomly spread across the sequencing lanes. Two additional independent replicas of 1 million unique cDNA reads from the same blood draw were analyzed for two donors (one aged 18 to 29 and one aged 80 or older). Overall study results and their limits: Because donor CMV infection status was unknown, age-related changes in expanded clonotypes were potentially confounded. A strong correlation was found between observed TCR beta diversity and the percentage of naive T cells measured by flow cytometry. As age increased, observed TCR beta diversity per million T cells dropped in a roughly linear way, and a significant reduction was already evident by age about 40. Conclusive comparison of naive and antigen-experienced compartments was prevented by the profiling of bulk unsorted PBMCs. Estimates of total diversity based on one million sequenced T cells were considered lower bounds and underestimates. The long-lived group showed more naive CD4+ T cells, fewer expanded clones and increased TCR diversity than the aged group, suggesting age selection.

The library was produced with 5' RACE. These reads were obtained on an Illumina HiSeq 2500. A second PCR of about 6 to 12 cycles was run with a J-beta primer mix and a sample-barcoded 5' primer. A template-switch 5' adaptor carrying 12 random nucleotides introduced a unique molecular identifier onto each TCR beta cDNA molecule. Each sample yielded at least 2.5 million CDR3-containing paired-end reads. First-strand cDNA was synthesized from all RNA with the Mint cDNA synthesis kit, primed by a TRBC-specific oligonucleotide. All cDNA was treated with uracil-DNA glycosylase and then went through a first 18-cycle PCR with the universal primers M1SS and BC2_uni_R. Under the source paper's analysis protocol: Each sample was normalized by randomly selecting 1 million high-quality reads, each carrying a distinct molecular identifier. Instead of being binned into consensus sequences, reads that shared molecular identifiers were thrown out. MiTCR, run with a Q25 quality threshold and the strictest error-elimination algorithm, handled CDR3 identification, clonotype clustering and error correction. Lower-bound total TCR beta diversity was estimated with a nonparametric unseen species model using Euler transformation. TCRdb reprocessed the public reads (quality trimming at Q25 with fastp, clone calling with MiXCR) and kept in-frame beta chains. Each CDR3 protein gets just one entry, which takes the most common genes and DNA from the rows behind it. The V and J calls follow TCRdb's processing rather than the paper's. Counted in this sample were around 1.5 million distinct CDR3 sequences; 30% to 40% of them appeared once. The ten largest clones capture 11% of the sample.

To note about this clonotype: Its binding antigen is unknown. No base-level quality is on record; no much larger clone is a single base apart.

The CDR3 contains 17 residues, cysteine and phenylalanine counted. CDR3 DNA is the only sequence kept; it has 51 bases, read in frame from the first base. After removal of 4 bases from V and 3 bases from J, the junction retains 13 bases not matched to a gene. The germline V gene (reference sequence) sets CDR1 to SEHNR and CDR2 to FQNEAQ. Systemically healthy Caucasian individuals from Russia, some 40 in total and aged roughly 6 to 100 years, were included as donors. Each donor gave around 9.8 milliliters of peripheral blood, collected into EDTA-treated Vacutainer tubes. Ficoll-Paque density-gradient centrifugation was used to isolate PBMCs, with at least 6 million per sample. Total RNA was extracted from PBMCs with Trizol reagent, with at least 6 micrograms obtained per sample. For every donor, an aliquot of PBMCs went through flow cytometry to measure the percentages of naive CD45RAhigh/CD27high T cells.

Material: blood. This TCR derives from a woman younger than 45 in good health. The rearranged chain carries TRBV7-9 and TRBJ2-7, with 9 bases aligning to TRBD1. CDR3 sequence: CASSSTETGTGSYEQYF. The DNA sequence follows: TGTGCCAGCAGCTCAACAGAAACCGGGACAGGGAGCTACGAGCAGTACTTC.